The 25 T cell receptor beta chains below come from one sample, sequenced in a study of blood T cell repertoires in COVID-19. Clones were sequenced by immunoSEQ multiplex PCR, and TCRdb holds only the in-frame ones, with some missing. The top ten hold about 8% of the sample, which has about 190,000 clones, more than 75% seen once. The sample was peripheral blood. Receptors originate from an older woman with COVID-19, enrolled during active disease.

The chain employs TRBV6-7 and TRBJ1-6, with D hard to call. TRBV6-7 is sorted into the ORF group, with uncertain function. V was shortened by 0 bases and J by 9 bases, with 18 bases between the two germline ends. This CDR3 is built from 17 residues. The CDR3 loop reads CASSYSKKTPLISPLHF. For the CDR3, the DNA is TGTGCCAGCAGTTACTCGAAAAAAACACCGTTAATTTCACCCCTCCACTTT.

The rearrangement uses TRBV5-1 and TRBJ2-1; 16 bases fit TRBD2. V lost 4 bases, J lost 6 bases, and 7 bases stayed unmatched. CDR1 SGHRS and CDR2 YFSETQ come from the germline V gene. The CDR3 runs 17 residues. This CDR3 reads CASSTGLAGGPGNEQFF. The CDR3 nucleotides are TGCGCCAGCAGCACGGGACTAGCGGGGGGGCCAGGCAATGAGCAGTTCTTC.

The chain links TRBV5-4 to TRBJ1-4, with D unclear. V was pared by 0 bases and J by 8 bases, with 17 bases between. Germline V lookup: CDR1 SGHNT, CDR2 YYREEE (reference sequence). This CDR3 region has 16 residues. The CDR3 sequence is CASSLAGTRWREKLFF. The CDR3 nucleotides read TGTGCCAGCAGCTTGGCGGGTACAAGGTGGCGCGAAAAACTGTTTTTT.

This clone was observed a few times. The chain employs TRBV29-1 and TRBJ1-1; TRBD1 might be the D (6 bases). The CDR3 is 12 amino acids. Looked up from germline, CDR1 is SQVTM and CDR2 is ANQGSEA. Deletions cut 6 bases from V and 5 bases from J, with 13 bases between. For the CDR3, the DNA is TGCAGCGTGGGGGCTCAGGGAACTGAAGCTTTCTTT. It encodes CSVGAQGTEAFF.

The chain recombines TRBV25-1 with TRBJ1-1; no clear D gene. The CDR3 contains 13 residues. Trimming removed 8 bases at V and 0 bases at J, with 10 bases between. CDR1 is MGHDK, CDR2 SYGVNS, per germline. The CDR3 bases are TGTGCCAGCGTCTCGGTCGTGAACACTGAAGCTTTCTTT. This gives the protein CASVSVVNTEAFF.

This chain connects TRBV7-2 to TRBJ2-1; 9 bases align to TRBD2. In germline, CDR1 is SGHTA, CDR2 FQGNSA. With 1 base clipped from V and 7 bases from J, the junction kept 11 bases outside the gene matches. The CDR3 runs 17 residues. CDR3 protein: CASSLGSAGGPMNEQFF. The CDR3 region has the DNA TGTGCCAGCAGCTTAGGTTCGGCGGGAGGGCCTATGAATGAGCAGTTCTTC.

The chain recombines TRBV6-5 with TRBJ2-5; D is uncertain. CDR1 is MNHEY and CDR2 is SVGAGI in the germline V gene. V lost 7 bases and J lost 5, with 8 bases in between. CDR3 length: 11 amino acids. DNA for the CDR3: TGTGCCAGCAAGACAACGGAGACCCAGTACTTC. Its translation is CASKTTETQYF.

DNA of the CDR3: TGTGCCAGCAGCTTAAGCGGACAGGGGAACACCGGGGAGCTGTTTTTT. It translates to CASSLSGQGNTGELFF. J is TRBJ2-2 and V is TRBV13, with 8 bases identical to TRBD1. This CDR3 contains 16 residues. With V trimmed by 2 bases and J by 1 base, 3 bases remained unmatched. Germline V gene lookup returns CDR1 PRHDT and CDR2 FYEKMQ (reference sequence). Full variable domain (rest looked up from reference TRBV13 and TRBJ2-2): AAGVIQSPRHLIKEKRETATLKCYPIPRHDTVYWYQQGPGQDPQFLISFYEKMQSDKGSIPDRFSAQQFSDYHSELNMSSLELGDSALYFCASSLSGQGNTGELFFGEGSRLTVL.

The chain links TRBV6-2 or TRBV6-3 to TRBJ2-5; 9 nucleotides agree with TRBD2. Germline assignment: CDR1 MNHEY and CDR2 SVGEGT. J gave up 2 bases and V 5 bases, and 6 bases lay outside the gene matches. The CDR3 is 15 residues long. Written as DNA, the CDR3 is TGTGCCAGCAGTCGACTAGCGGTTCTACAAGAGACCCAGTACTTC. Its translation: CASSRLAVLQETQYF.

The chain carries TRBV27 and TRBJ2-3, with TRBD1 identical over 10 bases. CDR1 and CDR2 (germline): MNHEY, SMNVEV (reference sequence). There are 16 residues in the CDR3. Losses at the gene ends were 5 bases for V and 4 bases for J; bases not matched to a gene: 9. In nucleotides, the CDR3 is TGTGCCAGCAGTGTCCGGACAGGGGGATTTGCAGATACGCAGTATTTT. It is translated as CASSVRTGGFADTQYF.

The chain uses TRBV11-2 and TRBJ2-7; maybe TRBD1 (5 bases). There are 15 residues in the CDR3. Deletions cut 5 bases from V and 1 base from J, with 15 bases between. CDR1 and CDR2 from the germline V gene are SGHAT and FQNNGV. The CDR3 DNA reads TGTGCCAGCAGCCACGACAGCCTCAGGTCCTACGAGCAGTACTTC. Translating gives CASSHDSLRSYEQYF.

CDR3: CASSIGTVHSNQPQHF. CDR3 DNA: TGTGCCAGCAGTATTGGGACAGTCCATAGCAATCAGCCCCAGCATTTT. The rearrangement links TRBV6-2 or TRBV6-3 to TRBJ1-5; 7 bases fit TRBD1. Germline values: CDR1 MNHEY, CDR2 SVGEGT. The CDR3 has 16 amino acids. Unmatched junction bases numbered 7, after V lost 5 bases and J lost 0 bases.

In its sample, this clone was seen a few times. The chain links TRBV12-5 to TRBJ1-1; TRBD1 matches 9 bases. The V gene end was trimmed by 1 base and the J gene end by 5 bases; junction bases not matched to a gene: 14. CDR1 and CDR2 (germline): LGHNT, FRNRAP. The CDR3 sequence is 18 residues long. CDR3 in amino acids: CASGLDLNNRGQITEAFF. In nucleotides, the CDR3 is TGTGCTAGTGGTTTGGACCTCAACAACAGGGGGCAGATTACTGAAGCTTTCTTT.

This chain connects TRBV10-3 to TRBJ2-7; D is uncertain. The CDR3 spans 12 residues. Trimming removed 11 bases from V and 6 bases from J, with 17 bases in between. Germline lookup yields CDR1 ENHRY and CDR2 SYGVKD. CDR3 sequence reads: CAGSVKAPEQYV. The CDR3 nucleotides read TGTGCCGGAAGCGTTAAGGCCCCCGAGCAGTACGTC.

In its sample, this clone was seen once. In DNA, the CDR3 is TGTGCCAGCAGTTTAGATCCGCGGGAGAGGGATACGCAGTATTTT. Its protein is CASSLDPRERDTQYF. This chain joins TRBV27 and TRBJ2-3; TRBD2 matches at 7 bases. CDR3 size: 15 residues. V dropped 2 bases and J dropped 6; count of bases not matched to a gene: 8. Germline V gene lookup returns CDR1 MNHEY and CDR2 SMNVEV (reference sequence).

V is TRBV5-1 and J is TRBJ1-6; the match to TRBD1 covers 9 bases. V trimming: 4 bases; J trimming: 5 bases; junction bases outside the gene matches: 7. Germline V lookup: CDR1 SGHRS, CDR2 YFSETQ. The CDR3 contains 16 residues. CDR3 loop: CASSRGTGSNNSPLHF. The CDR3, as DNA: TGCGCCAGCAGCAGGGGGACAGGGAGTAATAATTCACCCCTCCACTTT.

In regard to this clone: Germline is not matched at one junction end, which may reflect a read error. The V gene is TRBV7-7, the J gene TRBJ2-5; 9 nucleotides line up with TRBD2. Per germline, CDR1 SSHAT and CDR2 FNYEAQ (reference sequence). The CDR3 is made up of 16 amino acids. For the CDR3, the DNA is TGTGCTAGCAGCTTAAACCCTCGCGGGGGGGCAGAGACCCAGTACTTC. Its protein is CASSLNPRGGAETQYF.

The CDR3 sequence is CASSIGDRYEQYF. As DNA, the CDR3 is TGTGCCAGTAGTATAGGCGATCGGTACGAGCAGTACTTC. The V call is TRBV19, the J call TRBJ2-7; D call uncertain. CDR1 is LNHDA, CDR2 SQIVND, per germline (reference sequence). The CDR3 totals 13 residues. The V end was cut by 1 base, the J end by 4 bases, with 8 bases between.

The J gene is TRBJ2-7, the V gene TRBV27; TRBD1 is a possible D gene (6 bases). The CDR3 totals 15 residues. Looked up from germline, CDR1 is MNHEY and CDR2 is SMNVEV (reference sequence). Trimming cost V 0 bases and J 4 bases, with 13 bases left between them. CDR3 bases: TGTGCCAGCAGTTTATCGGGACACCATCCTTACGAGCAGTACGTC. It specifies CASSLSGHHPYEQYV.

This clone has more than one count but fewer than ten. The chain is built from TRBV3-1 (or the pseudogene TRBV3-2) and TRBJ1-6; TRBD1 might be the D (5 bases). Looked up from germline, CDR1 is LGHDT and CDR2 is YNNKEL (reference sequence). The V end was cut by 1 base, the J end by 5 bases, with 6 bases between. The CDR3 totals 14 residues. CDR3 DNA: TGTGCCAGCAGCCAAGGACAGCATAATTCACCCCTCCACTTT. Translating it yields CASSQGQHNSPLHF.

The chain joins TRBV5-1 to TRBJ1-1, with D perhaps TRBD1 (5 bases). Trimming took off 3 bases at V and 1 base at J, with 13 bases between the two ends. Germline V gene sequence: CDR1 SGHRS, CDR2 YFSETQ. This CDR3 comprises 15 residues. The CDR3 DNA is TGCGCCAGCAGCTCCAGTGGGACTGGGAACACTGAAGCTTTCTTT. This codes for CASSSSGTGNTEAFF.

In DNA form, the CDR3 reads TGTGCCAGCAGTTACCGACAGGCAGATAGTCAGCCCCAGCATTTT. Its protein is CASSYRQADSQPQHF. This chain links TRBV6-5 with TRBJ1-5, with a weak D call TRBD1 (6 bases). Trimming stripped 2 bases from V and 6 bases from J, with 14 bases between. Germline V gives CDR1 MNHEY, CDR2 SVGAGI. CDR3 length: 15 residues.

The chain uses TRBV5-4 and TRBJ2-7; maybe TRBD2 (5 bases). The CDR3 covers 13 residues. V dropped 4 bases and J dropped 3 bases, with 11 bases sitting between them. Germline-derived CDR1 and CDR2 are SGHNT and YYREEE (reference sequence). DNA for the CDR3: TGTGCCAGCAGCCGAACTAGGGACTACGAGCAGTACTTC. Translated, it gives CASSRTRDYEQYF.

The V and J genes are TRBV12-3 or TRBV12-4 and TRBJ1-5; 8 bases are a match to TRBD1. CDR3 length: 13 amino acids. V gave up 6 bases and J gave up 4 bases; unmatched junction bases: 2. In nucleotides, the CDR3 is TGTGCCAGCAGCAGACAGGGGAATCAGCCCCAGCATTTT. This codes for CASSRQGNQPQHF.

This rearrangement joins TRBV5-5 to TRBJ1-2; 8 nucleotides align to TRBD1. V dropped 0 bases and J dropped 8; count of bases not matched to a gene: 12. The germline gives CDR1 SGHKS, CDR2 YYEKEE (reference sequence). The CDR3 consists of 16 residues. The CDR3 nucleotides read TGTGCCAGCAGCTTGGATGGGACAGGTGTTAGAAGGGGCTACACCTTC. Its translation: CASSLDGTGVRRGYTF.